Listed below are T cell receptor beta chains from one sample, sequenced in a study of blood T cell repertoires in COVID-19. Clones were read by immunoSEQ multiplex PCR, and TCRdb kept only the in-frame ones, dropping some. The sample holds 70,000 to 95,000 clones, roughly 80% seen once. The specimen was peripheral blood. Receptor source: an elderly man with active or convalescent COVID-19. Each CDR3 is given with its conserved first and last residue. A D gene is named only where the DNA matches it firmly. Clone size is given for some rows only: seen once, a few or many times, or a class if the clone is expanded.

CASSMGRKDSPLHF	TGTGCCAGCAGCATGGGCAGGAAAGATTCACCCCTCCACTTT	.	.	TRBJ1-6	TRBV2
CASSEMGSLNTEAFF	TGTGCCAGCAGTGAAATGGGCAGCTTGAACACTGAAGCTTTCTTT	.	few	TRBJ1-1	TRBV6-1
CASSKGLSGGYGYTF	TGTGCCAGTAGTAAGGGGCTGAGTGGGGGGTATGGCTACACCTTC	.	.	TRBJ1-2	TRBV19
CATGATPGYNEQFF	TGTGCCACGGGAGCAACGCCGGGTTACAATGAGCAGTTCTTC	.	.	TRBJ2-1	TRBV19
CASSLGPINTEAFF	TGTGCCAGCAGCTTGGGGCCGATTAACACTGAAGCTTTCTTT	.	.	TRBJ1-1	TRBV11-2
CASSAETGGSDTQYF	TGTGCCAGCAGTGCCGAAACAGGGGGCTCAGATACGCAGTATTTT	TRBD1	.	TRBJ2-3	TRBV25-1
CASSLNAQGDEAFF	TGTGCCAGCAGCTTGAATGCTCAAGGGGATGAAGCTTTCTTT	.	.	TRBJ1-1	TRBV11-3
CASTGKTSTDTQYF	TGTGCCAGCACCGGGAAAACTAGCACAGATACGCAGTATTTT	.	.	TRBJ2-3	TRBV25-1
CASSIRGSGNQPQHF	TGTGCCAGTAGTATCCGCGGGAGCGGCAATCAGCCCCAGCATTTT	.	.	TRBJ1-5	TRBV19
CASSLRTGEVNEQFF	TGCGCCAGCAGCCTGAGGACAGGGGAGGTGAATGAGCAGTTCTTC	TRBD1	.	TRBJ2-1	TRBV5-1
CAITPRDSNSPLHF	TGTGCCATTACGCCGCGGGACAGTAATTCACCCCTCCACTTT	TRBD1	few	TRBJ1-6	TRBV19
CASSFQGQGRNEQFF	TGCGCCAGCAGCTTTCAAGGACAGGGGCGCAATGAGCAGTTCTTC	TRBD1	once	TRBJ2-1	TRBV5-1
CASSSSSGSHNEQFF	TGTGCCAGCAGCTCATCCAGCGGGAGTCACAATGAGCAGTTCTTC	TRBD2	.	TRBJ2-1	TRBV5-4
CASSLGLAGGDTQYF	TGTGCCAGCAGCTTAGGACTAGCGGGGGGAGATACGCAGTATTTT	TRBD2	.	TRBJ2-3	TRBV7-2
CAWTDAGGYNEQFF	TGTGCCTGGACGGACGCCGGGGGCTACAATGAGCAGTTCTTC	.	.	TRBJ2-1	TRBV30